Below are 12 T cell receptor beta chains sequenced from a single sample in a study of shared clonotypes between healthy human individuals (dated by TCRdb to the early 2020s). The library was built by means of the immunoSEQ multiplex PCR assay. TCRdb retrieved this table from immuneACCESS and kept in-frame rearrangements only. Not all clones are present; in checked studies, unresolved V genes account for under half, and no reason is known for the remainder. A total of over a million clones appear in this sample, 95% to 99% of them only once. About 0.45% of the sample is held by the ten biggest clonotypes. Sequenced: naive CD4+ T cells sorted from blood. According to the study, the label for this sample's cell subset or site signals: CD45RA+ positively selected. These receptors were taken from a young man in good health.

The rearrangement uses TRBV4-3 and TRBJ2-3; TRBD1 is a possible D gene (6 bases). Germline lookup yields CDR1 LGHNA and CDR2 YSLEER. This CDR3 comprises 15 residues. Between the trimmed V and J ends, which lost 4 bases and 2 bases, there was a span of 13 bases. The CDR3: CASSPGTFYTDTQYF. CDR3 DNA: TGCGCCAGCAGCCCCGGGACATTTTACACAGATACGCAGTATTTT.

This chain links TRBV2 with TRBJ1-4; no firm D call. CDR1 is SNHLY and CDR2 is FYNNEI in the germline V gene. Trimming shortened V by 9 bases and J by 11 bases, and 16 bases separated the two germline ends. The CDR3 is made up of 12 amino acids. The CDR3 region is CASTDDGMKLFF. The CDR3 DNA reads TGTGCCAGTACTGATGACGGGATGAAACTGTTTTTT. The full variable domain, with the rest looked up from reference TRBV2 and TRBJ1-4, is EPEVTQTPSHQVTQMGQEVILRCVPISNHLYFYWYRQILGQKVEFLVSFYNNEISEKSEIFDDQFSVERPDGSNFTLKIRSTKLEDSAMYFCASTDDGMKLFFGSGTQLSVL.

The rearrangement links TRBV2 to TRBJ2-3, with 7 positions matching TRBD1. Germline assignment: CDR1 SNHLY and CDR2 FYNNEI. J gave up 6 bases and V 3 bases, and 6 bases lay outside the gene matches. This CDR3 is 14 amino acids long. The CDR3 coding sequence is TGTGCCAGCAGTGAGAACAGGGGTTTGGATACGCAGTATTTT. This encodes CASSENRGLDTQYF.

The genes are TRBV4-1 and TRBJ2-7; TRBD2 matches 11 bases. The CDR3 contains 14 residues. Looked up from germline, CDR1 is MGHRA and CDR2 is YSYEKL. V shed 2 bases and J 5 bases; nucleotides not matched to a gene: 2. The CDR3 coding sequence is TGCGCCAGCAGCCAAACTAGCGGGAGTGACGAGCAGTACTTC. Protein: CASSQTSGSDEQYF.

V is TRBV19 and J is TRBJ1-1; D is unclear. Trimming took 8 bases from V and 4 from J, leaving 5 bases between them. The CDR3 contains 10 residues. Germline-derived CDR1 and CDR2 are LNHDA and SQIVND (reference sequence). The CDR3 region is CASVFTEAFF. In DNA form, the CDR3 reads TGTGCCAGTGTCTTCACTGAAGCTTTCTTT.

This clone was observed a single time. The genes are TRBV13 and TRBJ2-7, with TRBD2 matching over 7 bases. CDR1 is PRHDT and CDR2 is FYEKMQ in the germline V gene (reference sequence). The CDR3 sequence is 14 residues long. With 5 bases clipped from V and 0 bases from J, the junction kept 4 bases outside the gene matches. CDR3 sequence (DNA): TGTGCCAGCAGCCTCAGCGGGACCTCCTACGAGCAGTACTTC. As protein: CASSLSGTSYEQYF.

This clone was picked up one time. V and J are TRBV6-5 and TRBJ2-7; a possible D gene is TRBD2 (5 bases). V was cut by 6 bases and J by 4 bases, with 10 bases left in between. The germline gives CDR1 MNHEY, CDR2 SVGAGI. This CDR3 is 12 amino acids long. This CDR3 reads CASRRTVYEQYF. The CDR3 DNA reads TGTGCCAGCAGAAGGACTGTGTACGAGCAGTACTTC.

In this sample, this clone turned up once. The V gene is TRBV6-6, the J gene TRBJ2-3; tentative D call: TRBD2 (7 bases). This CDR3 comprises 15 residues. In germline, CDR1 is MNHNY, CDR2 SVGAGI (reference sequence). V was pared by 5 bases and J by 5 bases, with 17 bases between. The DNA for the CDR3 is TGTGCCAGCAGTATCGCGGGGGCCGTGAGAGATACGCAGTATTTT. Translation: CASSIAGAVRDTQYF.

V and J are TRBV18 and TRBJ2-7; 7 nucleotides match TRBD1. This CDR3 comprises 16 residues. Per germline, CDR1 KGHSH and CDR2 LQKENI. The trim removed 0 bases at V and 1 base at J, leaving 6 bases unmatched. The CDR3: CASSPPKGARSYEQYF. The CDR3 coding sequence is TGTGCCAGCTCACCACCAAAGGGGGCCAGGTCCTACGAGCAGTACTTC.

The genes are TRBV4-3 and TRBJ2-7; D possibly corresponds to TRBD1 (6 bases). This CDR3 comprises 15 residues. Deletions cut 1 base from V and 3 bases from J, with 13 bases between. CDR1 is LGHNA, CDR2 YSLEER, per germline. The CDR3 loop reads CASSQVSGVGYEQYF. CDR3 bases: TGCGCCAGCAGCCAAGTTTCAGGGGTGGGCTACGAGCAGTACTTC.

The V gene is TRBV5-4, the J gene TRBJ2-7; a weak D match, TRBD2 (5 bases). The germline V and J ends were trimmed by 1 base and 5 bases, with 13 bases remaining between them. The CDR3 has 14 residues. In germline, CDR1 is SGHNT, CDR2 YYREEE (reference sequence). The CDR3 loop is CASSLFGDRDEQYF. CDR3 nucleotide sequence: TGTGCCAGCAGCTTGTTCGGGGATCGGGACGAGCAGTACTTC.

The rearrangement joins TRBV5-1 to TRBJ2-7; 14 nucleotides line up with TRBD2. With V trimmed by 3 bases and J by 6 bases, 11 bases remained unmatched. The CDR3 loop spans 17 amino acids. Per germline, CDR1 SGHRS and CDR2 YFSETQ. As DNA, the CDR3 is TGCGCCAGCAGCTGGACTAGCGGGAGGAACAAAAACGGCGAGCAGTACTTC. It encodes CASSWTSGRNKNGEQYF. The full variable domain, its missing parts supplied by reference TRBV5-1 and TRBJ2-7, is KAGVTQTPRYLIKTRGQQVTLSCSPISGHRSVSWYQQTPGQGLQFLFEYFSETQRNKGNFPGRFSGRQFSNSRSEMNVSTLELGDSALYLCASSWTSGRNKNGEQYFGPGTRLTVT.